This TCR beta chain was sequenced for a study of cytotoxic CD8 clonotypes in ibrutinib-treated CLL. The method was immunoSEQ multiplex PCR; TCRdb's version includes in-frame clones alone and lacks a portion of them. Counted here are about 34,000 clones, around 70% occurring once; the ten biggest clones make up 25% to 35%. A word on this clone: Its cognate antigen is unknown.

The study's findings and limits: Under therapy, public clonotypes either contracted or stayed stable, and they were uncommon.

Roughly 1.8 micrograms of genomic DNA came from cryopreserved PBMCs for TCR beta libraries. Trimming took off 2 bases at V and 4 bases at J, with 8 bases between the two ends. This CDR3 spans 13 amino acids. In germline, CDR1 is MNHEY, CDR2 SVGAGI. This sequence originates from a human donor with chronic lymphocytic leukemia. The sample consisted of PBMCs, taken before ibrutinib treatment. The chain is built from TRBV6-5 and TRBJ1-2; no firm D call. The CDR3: CASSYLGLYGYTF. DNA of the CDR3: TGTGCCAGCAGTTACCTGGGCCTCTATGGCTACACCTTC.